The rows below give T cell receptor beta chains drawn from one sample of a study of Tregs in tolerant kidney transplant recipients. Profiling relied on immunoSEQ multiplex PCR, and the TCRdb table lists in-frame clones only, not all of them. The sample lists around 64,000 clones; about 89% were seen once. The sample consisted of CD4+ T cells from blood (PBMCs), taken 6 months after the transplant. These receptors were taken from a human patient who received a combined kidney and bone marrow transplant. Some T cells may have originated in the graft donor. Each CDR3 is given with its conserved first and last residue. The order of the fields is clone size, J gene, D gene, V gene, CDR3 DNA, CDR3 protein. D genes are given only for firm matches. The size entry is marked missing in some rows and otherwise reads once, few, many or a size class.

abundance: .; j_gene: TRBJ2-3; d_gene: .; v_gene: TRBV10-3; CDR3nt: TGTGCCATCAGTGAAAGGCAGGGCCCAGATACGCAGTATTTT; CDR3aa: CAISERQGPDTQYF
abundance: .; j_gene: TRBJ1-5; d_gene: .; v_gene: TRBV11-3; CDR3nt: TGTGCCAGCAGCTTAGATCAGGACAGAGGATATCAGCCCCAGCATTTT; CDR3aa: CASSLDQDRGYQPQHF
abundance: .; j_gene: TRBJ2-1; d_gene: .; v_gene: TRBV11-3; CDR3nt: TGTGCCAGCAGCTTATCTGGGGGCAGTGAGCAGTTCTTC; CDR3aa: CASSLSGGSEQFF
abundance: .; j_gene: TRBJ2-6; d_gene: .; v_gene: TRBV7-9; CDR3nt: TGTGCCAGCAGCTTTACTGGGGCCAACGTCCTGACTTTC; CDR3aa: CASSFTGANVLTF
abundance: .; j_gene: TRBJ2-7; d_gene: TRBD1; v_gene: TRBV11-3; CDR3nt: TGTGCCAGCAGCCCGCCGGGACAGGGCGCCCACTACGAGCAGTACTTC; CDR3aa: CASSPPGQGAHYEQYF
abundance: .; j_gene: TRBJ2-3; d_gene: .; v_gene: TRBV14; CDR3nt: TGTGCCAGCAGCCAATTATCCCCATCCAGGGGGGAATCAGATACGCAGTATTTT; CDR3aa: CASSQLSPSRGESDTQYF
abundance: .; j_gene: TRBJ2-7; d_gene: TRBD2; v_gene: TRBV5-1; CDR3nt: TGCGCCAGCAGCTTGGTTCAGACTAGCGGAACCTACGAGCAGTACTTC; CDR3aa: CASSLVQTSGTYEQYF
abundance: .; j_gene: TRBJ1-2; d_gene: TRBD1; v_gene: TRBV11-1; CDR3nt: TGTGCCAGCAGCTTTGGGACAGACTATGGCTACACCTTC; CDR3aa: CASSFGTDYGYTF
abundance: once; j_gene: TRBJ2-7; d_gene: TRBD2; v_gene: TRBV28; CDR3nt: TGTGCCAGCAGTTTTAGCGGGGGGCGTCCCTACGAGCAGTACTTC; CDR3aa: CASSFSGGRPYEQYF
abundance: few; j_gene: TRBJ1-3; d_gene: TRBD1; v_gene: TRBV2; CDR3nt: TGTGCCAGCAGCCGAAGTGGACAGGGATCTGGAAACACCATATATTTT; CDR3aa: CASSRSGQGSGNTIYF
abundance: .; j_gene: TRBJ1-2; d_gene: TRBD1; v_gene: TRBV18; CDR3nt: TGTGCCAGCTCACCACCGGGGCAGGGGGCCCGCCAGAACTATGGCTACACCTTC; CDR3aa: CASSPPGQGARQNYGYTF